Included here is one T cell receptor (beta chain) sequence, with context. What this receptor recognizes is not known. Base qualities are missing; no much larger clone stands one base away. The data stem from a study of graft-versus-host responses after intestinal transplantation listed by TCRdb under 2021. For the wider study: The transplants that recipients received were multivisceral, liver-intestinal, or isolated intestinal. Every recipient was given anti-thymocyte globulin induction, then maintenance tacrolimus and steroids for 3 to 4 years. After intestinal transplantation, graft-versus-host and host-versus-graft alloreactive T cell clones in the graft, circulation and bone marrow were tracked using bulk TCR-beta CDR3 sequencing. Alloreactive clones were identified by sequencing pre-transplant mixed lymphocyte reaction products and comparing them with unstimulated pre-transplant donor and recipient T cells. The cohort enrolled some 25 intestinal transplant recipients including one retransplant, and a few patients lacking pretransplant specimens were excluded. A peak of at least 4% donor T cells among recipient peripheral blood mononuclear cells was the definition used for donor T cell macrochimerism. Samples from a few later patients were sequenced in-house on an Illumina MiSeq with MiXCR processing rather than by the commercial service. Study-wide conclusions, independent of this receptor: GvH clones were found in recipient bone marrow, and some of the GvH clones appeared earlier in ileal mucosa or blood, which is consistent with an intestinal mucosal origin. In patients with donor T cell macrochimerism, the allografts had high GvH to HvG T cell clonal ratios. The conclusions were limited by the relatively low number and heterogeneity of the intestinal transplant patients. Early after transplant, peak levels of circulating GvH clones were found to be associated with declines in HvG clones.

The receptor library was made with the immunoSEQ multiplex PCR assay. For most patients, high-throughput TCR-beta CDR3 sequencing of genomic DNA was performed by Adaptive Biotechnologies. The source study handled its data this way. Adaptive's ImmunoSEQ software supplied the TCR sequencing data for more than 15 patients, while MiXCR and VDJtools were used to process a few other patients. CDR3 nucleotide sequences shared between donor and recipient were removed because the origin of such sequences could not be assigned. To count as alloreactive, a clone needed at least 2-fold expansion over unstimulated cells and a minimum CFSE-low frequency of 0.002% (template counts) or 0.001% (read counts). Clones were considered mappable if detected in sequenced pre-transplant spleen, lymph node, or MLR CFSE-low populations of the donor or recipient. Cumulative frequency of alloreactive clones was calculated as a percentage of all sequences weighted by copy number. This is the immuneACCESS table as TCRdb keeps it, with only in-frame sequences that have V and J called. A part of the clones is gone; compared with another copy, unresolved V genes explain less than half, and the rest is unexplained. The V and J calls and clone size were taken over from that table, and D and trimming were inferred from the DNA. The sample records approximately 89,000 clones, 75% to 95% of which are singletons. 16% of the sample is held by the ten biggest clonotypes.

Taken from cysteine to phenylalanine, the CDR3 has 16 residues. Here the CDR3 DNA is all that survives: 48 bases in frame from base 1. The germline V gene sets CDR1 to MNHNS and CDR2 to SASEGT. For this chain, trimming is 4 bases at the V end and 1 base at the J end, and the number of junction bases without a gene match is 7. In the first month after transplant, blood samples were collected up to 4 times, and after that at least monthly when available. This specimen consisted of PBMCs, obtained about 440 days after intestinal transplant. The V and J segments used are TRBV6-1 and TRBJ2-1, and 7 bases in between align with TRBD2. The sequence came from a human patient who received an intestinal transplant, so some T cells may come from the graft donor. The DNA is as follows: TGTGCCAGCAGTGGGACTAGGGTTGGGTCCTACAATGAGCAGTTCTTC. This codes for CASSGTRVGSYNEQFF.